The sequence of this T cell receptor beta chain was determined in a study of blood T cell repertoires in COVID-19. Profiling relied on immunoSEQ multiplex PCR, and the TCRdb table lists in-frame clones only, not all of them. The sample has 200,000 to 250,000 clones; roughly 84% are singletons. The sample was peripheral blood. This sequence originates from a woman of 80 years or more with active or convalescent COVID-19.

For the CDR3, the DNA is TGTGCCATCAGTGAAATGGTACGGCTAGCGGGGTCCCACGAGCAGTACTTC. It specifies CAISEMVRLAGSHEQYF. The J gene is TRBJ2-7, the V gene TRBV10-3; the match to TRBD2 covers 9 bases. Trimming cost V 3 bases and J 5 bases; bases outside gene matches: 14. The CDR3 runs 17 residues. Germline values: CDR1 ENHRY, CDR2 SYGVKD.